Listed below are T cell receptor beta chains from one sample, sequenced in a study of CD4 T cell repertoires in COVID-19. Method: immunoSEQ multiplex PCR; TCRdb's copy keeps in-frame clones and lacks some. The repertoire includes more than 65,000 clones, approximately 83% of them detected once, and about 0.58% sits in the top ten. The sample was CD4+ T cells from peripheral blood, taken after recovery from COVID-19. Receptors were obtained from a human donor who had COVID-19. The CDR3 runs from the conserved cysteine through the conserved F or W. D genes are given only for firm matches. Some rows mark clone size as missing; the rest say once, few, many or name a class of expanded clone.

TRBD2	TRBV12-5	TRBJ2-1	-	CASATLAGANNEQFF	TGTGCTAGTGCCACTCTAGCGGGGGCAAACAATGAGCAGTTCTTC
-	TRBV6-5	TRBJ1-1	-	CASSYSRGRTEAFF	TGTGCCAGCAGTTACTCGCGTGGCAGAACTGAAGCTTTCTTT
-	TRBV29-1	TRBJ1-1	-	CSIAGPGVRNTEAFF	TGCAGCATCGCCGGTCCCGGAGTAAGGAACACTGAAGCTTTCTTT
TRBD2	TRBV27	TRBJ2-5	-	CASSGGVVETQYF	TGTGCCAGCAGTGGGGGGGTCGTCGAGACCCAGTACTTC
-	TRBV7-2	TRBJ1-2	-	CASSLGGQTRRNYGYTF	TGTGCCAGCAGCTTAGGGGGGCAGACGCGGAGAAACTATGGCTACACCTTC
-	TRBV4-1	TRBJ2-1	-	CASSQMPPTYSYNEQFF	TGCGCCAGCAGCCAGATGCCCCCGACTTACTCCTACAATGAGCAGTTCTTC
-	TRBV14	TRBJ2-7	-	CASSQGSARGAHEQYF	TGTGCCAGCAGCCAAGGGTCAGCCCGAGGTGCTCACGAGCAGTACTTC
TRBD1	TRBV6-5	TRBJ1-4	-	CASPQGGVDGEKLFF	TGTGCCAGCCCACAGGGGGGGGTGGACGGGGAAAAACTGTTTTTT
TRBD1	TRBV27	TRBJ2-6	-	CASRKDRGSGANVLTF	TGTGCCAGCAGGAAGGACAGGGGCTCTGGGGCCAACGTCCTGACTTTC
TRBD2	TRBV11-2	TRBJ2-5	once	CASSIRTSDLTETQYF	TGTGCCAGCAGCATCCGGACTAGCGATCTTACAGAGACCCAGTACTTC
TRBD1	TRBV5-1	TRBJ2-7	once	CASSLDRGRNEQYF	TGCGCCAGCAGCTTGGACAGGGGAAGGAACGAGCAGTACTTC
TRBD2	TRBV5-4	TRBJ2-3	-	CASSFSTGGRTDTQYF	TGTGCCAGCAGCTTTTCCACGGGAGGGAGGACAGATACGCAGTATTTT
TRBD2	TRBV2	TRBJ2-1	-	CASRQLAGAYNEQFF	TGTGCCAGCAGACAACTAGCGGGGGCGTACAATGAGCAGTTCTTC
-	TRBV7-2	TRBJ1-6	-	CASSLPEVGPLHF	TGTGCCAGCAGTTTACCAGAGGTCGGACCCCTCCACTTT
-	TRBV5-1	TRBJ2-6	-	CASSLGTLSSGANVLTF	TGCGCCAGCAGCCTTGGGACCCTATCCTCTGGGGCCAACGTCCTGACTTTC
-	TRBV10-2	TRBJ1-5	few	CASRGGMDQPQHF	TGCGCCAGCAGGGGAGGTATGGATCAGCCCCAGCATTTT
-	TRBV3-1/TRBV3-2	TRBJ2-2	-	CASSHQGYTGELFF	TGTGCCAGCAGCCACCAGGGGTACACCGGGGAGCTGTTTTTT
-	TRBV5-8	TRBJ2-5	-	CASSLSRETQYF	TGTGCCAGCAGCTTGTCCAGGGAGACCCAGTACTTC
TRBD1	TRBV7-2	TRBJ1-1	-	CASSLDAGGTEAFF	TGTGCCAGCAGCTTAGATGCAGGGGGCACTGAAGCTTTCTTT
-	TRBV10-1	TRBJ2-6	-	CASSAGAGANVLTF	TGCGCCAGCAGTGCCGGCGCTGGGGCCAACGTCCTGACTTTC
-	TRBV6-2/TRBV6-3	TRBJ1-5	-	CASSRDSNQPQHF	TGTGCCAGCAGCAGGGACAGCAATCAGCCCCAGCATTTT
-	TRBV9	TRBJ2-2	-	CASSVDYTGELFF	TGTGCCAGCAGCGTAGACTACACCGGGGAGCTGTTTTTT
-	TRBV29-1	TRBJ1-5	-	CSAGDRGGQPQHF	TGCAGCGCTGGGGACCGCGGGGGGCAGCCCCAGCATTTT
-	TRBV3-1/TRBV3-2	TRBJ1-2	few	CASSQDIWQNYGYTF	TGTGCCAGCAGCCAAGATATTTGGCAGAACTATGGCTACACCTTC
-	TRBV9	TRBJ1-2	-	CASSVEGFPGGYTF	TGTGCCAGCAGCGTAGAGGGGTTTCCGGGTGGCTACACCTTC
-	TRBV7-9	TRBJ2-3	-	CASSRPGSSHTDTQYF	TGTGCCAGCAGCCGCCCCGGGTCCTCCCACACAGATACGCAGTATTTT